The 9 T cell receptor beta chains reported below all come from one sample, sequenced in a study of OX40 agonist ivuxolimab in advanced cancers. Method: immunoSEQ multiplex PCR; TCRdb's copy keeps in-frame clones and lacks some. There are about 46,000 clones in the sample; approximately 86% occur only once, and around 11% lies in the top ten. Source: CD4+ or CD8+ T cells sorted from blood, taken in a trial of the OX40 agonist ivuxolimab. The receptors were sampled from an adult with an advanced solid tumor such as melanoma, head and neck, liver or kidney cancer.

This chain links TRBV27 with TRBJ2-1, with 9 bases fitting TRBD1. V was pared by 6 bases and J by 7 bases, with 13 bases of the junction left unmatched. Looked up from germline, CDR1 is MNHEY and CDR2 is SMNVEV (reference sequence). The CDR3 runs 16 residues. CDR3 in amino acids: CASRHGDRGQGNEQFF. CDR3 bases: TGTGCCAGCAGACATGGGGATAGGGGACAGGGAAATGAGCAGTTCTTC.

The J gene is TRBJ2-5, the V gene TRBV4-3, with D hard to call. The end of the DNA is better explained by TRBJ2-7, so the J call may be wrong. CDR3 length equals 14 residues. From germline, CDR1 is LGHNA and CDR2 YSLEER. CDR3 DNA: TGCGCCAGCAGCCAAGATAGGCTCTCCTACGAGCAGTACTTC. Its protein product is CASSQDRLSYEQYF.

The chain has TRBV29-1 and TRBJ2-1; 15 nucleotides align to TRBD2. Unmatched junction bases numbered 9, after V lost 6 bases and J lost 0 bases. CDR3 size: 18 residues. CDR1 is SQVTM, CDR2 ANQGSEA, per germline. The CDR3 DNA reads TGCAGCGTGTCGGGACTAGCGGGAGGTGGTGTCTCCTACAATGAGCAGTTCTTC. Translation gives CSVSGLAGGGVSYNEQFF.

V gene TRBV9 combines with J gene TRBJ1-6; 7 nucleotides align to TRBD1. The germline V gene has CDR1 SGDLS and CDR2 YYNGEE. Trimming took 4 bases from V and 8 from J; bases not matched to a gene: 12. The CDR3 loop spans 16 amino acids. CDR3 bases: TGTGCCAGCAGCCCACCCAGGGGGAGTGGGGATTCACCCCTCCACTTT. Its protein is CASSPPRGSGDSPLHF.

This chain connects TRBV11-3 to TRBJ2-1; 8 bases align to TRBD2. This CDR3 has 17 amino acids. From germline, CDR1 is SGHNT and CDR2 YENEEA. The trim removed 5 bases at V and 4 bases at J, leaving 13 bases unmatched. The chain's CDR3 is CASSLAPSGSHYNEQFF. The CDR3, as DNA: TGTGCCAGCAGCCTGGCCCCGAGCGGGAGCCATTACAATGAGCAGTTCTTC. The entire variable domain, with the rest obtained from reference TRBV11-3 and TRBJ2-1, is as follows: EAGVVQSPRYKIIEKKQPVAFWCNPISGHNTLYWYLQNLGQGPELLIRYENEEAVDDSQLPKDRFSAERLKGVDSTLKIQPAELGDSAVYLCASSLAPSGSHYNEQFFGPGTRLTVL.

The chain uses TRBV6-6 and TRBJ2-7; tentatively, D is TRBD2 (5 bases). V lost 0 bases, J lost 2 bases, and 8 bases lay in between. The germline gives CDR1 MNHNY, CDR2 SVGAGI (reference sequence). The CDR3 runs 14 residues. The CDR3 loop is CASSYSGETYEQYF. DNA for the CDR3: TGTGCCAGCAGTTACTCCGGGGAAACCTACGAGCAGTACTTC.

This chain uses TRBV9 with TRBJ2-1, with 7 bases that match TRBD1. Germline V lookup: CDR1 SGDLS, CDR2 YYNGEE. V lost 0 bases to trimming and J lost 9 bases; unmatched junction nucleotides: 6. This CDR3 spans 14 amino acids. The DNA for the CDR3 is TGTGCCAGCAGCGTAGCCCTGACAGGGATTGAGCAGTTCTTC. Translation: CASSVALTGIEQFF.

The gene calls are TRBV7-9 and TRBJ2-7, with unresolved D. The CDR3 covers 16 residues. V shed 0 bases and J shed 0 bases, with 12 bases lying between them. Germline V gene lookup returns CDR1 SEHNR and CDR2 FQNEAQ (reference sequence). The CDR3: CASSLARSANSYEQYF. The CDR3 nucleotides are TGTGCCAGCAGCTTAGCGCGGTCGGCGAACTCCTACGAGCAGTACTTC.

The chain links TRBV10-3 to TRBJ2-2; 8 bases fit TRBD2. The ends lost 1 base at V and 1 base at J; junction bases unmatched: 8. CDR1 is ENHRY and CDR2 is SYGVKD in the germline V gene. The CDR3 is made up of 18 amino acids. DNA for the CDR3: TGTGCCATCAGTGAGTTAGGCGGGGGGACTAAGAACACCGGGGAGCTGTTTTTT. This gives the protein CAISELGGGTKNTGELFF.